The entry that follows covers one TCR beta chain sequence. Its antigen is unknown. Evenly divided among several immunoSEQ plates was the genomic DNA of each subset. Profiled with immunoSEQ multiplex PCR; TCRdb holds only in-frame clones, not every one. Among about 2.4 million clones listed, 93% were seen once. Germline CDR1 is SGHVS and CDR2 is FQNEAQ. V lost 5 bases to trimming and J lost 1 base; unmatched junction nucleotides: 6. This CDR3 has 16 amino acids. This specimen belongs to a study of shared clonotypes between healthy human individuals. Study-wide results and caveats: Clonotypes shared by all four donors outscored non-shared clonotypes in generation probability. A handful of donors showed sharing of around 5% of naive CD4 clonotypes.

The V call is TRBV7-8, the J call TRBJ2-2, with 8 bases lining up with TRBD2. The sequence came from a man aged 18 to 30 in good health. Some clones in this sample may be carry-over from other donors' samples. Material: naive CD4+ T cells from PBMCs. The subset: CD45RA+ positively selected. CDR3 sequence reads: CASSGGLAGNTGELFF. CDR3 nucleotide sequence: TGTGCCAGCAGCGGGGGCCTAGCGGGGAACACCGGGGAGCTGTTTTTT.